The clone carrying this T cell receptor (beta chain) was found a few times. One junction end does not reproduce the germline sequence, and a read error may be involved. The sample originates from a study of tumor and adjacent non-tumor tissue in lung cancer. Three rounds of nested PCR, following a modified ARM-PCR protocol, produced the TCRbeta library. TCRdb processed the multiplex PCR reads anew with MiXCR; each CDR3 protein has one entry. The table shows about 80,000 distinct CDR3 sequences, with approximately 71% occurring only once. Germline V gives CDR1 MGHRA, CDR2 YSYEKL. The CDR3 covers 17 residues. The template was RNA from unsorted bulk tissue.

The gene calls are TRBV4-1 and TRBJ2-6; 9 nucleotides match TRBD1. This receptor was identified in a woman between 70 and 85 years old with non-small cell lung cancer. The material sequenced was lung tumor tissue. The CDR3 spells CASSDGTGNQSSNVLTF. The CDR3, as DNA: TGCGCTAGCAGCGATGGGACAGGGAATCAATCGTCGAACGTCCTGACTTTC.